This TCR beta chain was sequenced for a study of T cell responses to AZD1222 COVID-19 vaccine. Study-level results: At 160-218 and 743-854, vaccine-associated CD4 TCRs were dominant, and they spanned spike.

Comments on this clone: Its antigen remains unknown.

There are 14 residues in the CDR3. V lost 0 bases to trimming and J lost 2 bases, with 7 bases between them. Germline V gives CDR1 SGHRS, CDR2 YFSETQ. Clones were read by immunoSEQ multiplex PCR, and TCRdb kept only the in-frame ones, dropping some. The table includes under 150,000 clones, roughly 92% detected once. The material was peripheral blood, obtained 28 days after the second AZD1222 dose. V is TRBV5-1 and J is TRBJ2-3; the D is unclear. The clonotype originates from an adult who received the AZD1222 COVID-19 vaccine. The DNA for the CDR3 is TGCGCCAGCAGCTTGGCTACCTCCACAGATACGCAGTATTTT. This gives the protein CASSLATSTDTQYF.